This T cell receptor (beta chain) appears in the sequencing data of a study of blood T cell repertoires in COVID-19. Study in general: There were acute and convalescent COVID-19 samples, and they came from the United States, Italy and Spain. In each case, the material was cDNA or gDNA derived from T cells, B-cell-depleted T cells, or PBMCs.

CDR3 length: 15 residues. Trimming shortened V by 4 bases and J by 0 bases, and 13 bases separated the two germline ends. Germline V gene lookup returns CDR1 PRHDT and CDR2 FYEKMQ (reference sequence). Authors' analysis steps: The authors estimated nucleated cell counts from reference gene primer amplification. This table comes from immunoSEQ multiplex PCR, and its TCRdb copy is limited to in-frame clones, with some not included. That table supplies the V and J calls and clone size; D and trimming were determined from the DNA. The repertoire holds more than 110,000 clones, with about 89% as singletons.

The receptor's source is a man aged 60 to 69 with active or convalescent COVID-19. The J gene is TRBJ2-7, the V gene TRBV13; possible D gene TRBD2, 5 bases. Sample: peripheral blood. CDR3 in amino acids: CASSSRTDSSYEQYF. The CDR3 coding sequence is TGTGCCAGCAGCTCCAGGACTGATAGCTCCTACGAGCAGTACTTC.